This T cell receptor (beta chain) was captured in a study of early T cells in non-severe SARS-CoV-2 infection. This clonotype was seen many times. Unique molecular identifiers were attached to individual cDNA molecules. TCRdb independently ran MiXCR on the 5' RACE reads; one entry per CDR3 protein. The sample has tens of thousands of distinct CDR3 sequences, around 9% seen once. The V end lost 4 bases, the J end lost 5 bases, and 11 bases lay between the germline ends. In germline, CDR1 is WSHSY, CDR2 SAAADI. CDR3 length equals 13 residues. This chain uses TRBV10-2 with TRBJ1-2, with D unresolved. This receptor was identified in an adult who was a healthcare worker with PCR-confirmed SARS-CoV-2 infection or an uninfected control (not recorded which). Sample: whole blood. The CDR3 DNA reads TGCGCCAGCAGTGGGGCGAGAGGATATGGCTACACCTTC. Protein: CASSGARGYGYTF.